Listed here is a single T cell receptor (beta chain). Its recognized antigen is unknown. Per-base quality was not reported, and no clone a single base away is much larger than it. Library preparation employed PCR. Sequencing instrument: Illumina HiSeq 2000. The raw public data were reprocessed by TCRdb itself: fastp quality trimming at Q25, MiXCR clonotype calling, in-frame beta chains only. A single entry per CDR3 protein holds the most common genes and DNA from its merged rows. In this sample the table shows 84,000 or so distinct CDR3 sequences, 45% to 50% of which occur a single time. The leading ten clones occupy about 9.4% of the sample. This specimen belongs to a study of CDR3 diversity in severe acne (dated by TCRdb to between 2018 and 2020). From its cysteine to its phenylalanine, the CDR3 spans 14 amino acids. Left in the record is the CDR3 DNA by itself, 42 bases read in frame from the first base. The germline V gene (reference sequence) specifies SEHNR as CDR1 and FQNEAQ as CDR2. From V the trimming removes 10 bases and from J it removes 3 bases, while the gene matches leave 11 bases of the junction unaccounted for.

The sequence came from a male donor in good health, serving as a control. The chain couples TRBV7-9 to TRBJ2-7; 8 of the junction bases match TRBD1. The sample consisted of blood. The DNA sequence is as follows: TGTGCCACAGGGCCAGGACAGGGAATCTACGAGCAGTACTTC. Protein translation: CATGPGQGIYEQYF.